The 27 T cell receptor beta chains reported below all come from one sample, sequenced in a study of OX40 agonist ivuxolimab in advanced cancers. Produced via immunoSEQ multiplex PCR; TCRdb's table is partial and in-frame only. In the table there are roughly 34,000 clones, more than 80% of which are singletons. Sequenced material: CD4+ or CD8+ T cells sorted from blood, taken in a trial of the OX40 agonist ivuxolimab. The receptors come from an adult with an advanced solid tumor such as melanoma, head and neck, liver or kidney cancer.

The chain recombines TRBV27 with TRBJ2-7; a weak D match, TRBD2 (6 bases). There are 15 residues in the CDR3. Germline loops: CDR1 MNHEY, CDR2 SMNVEV (reference sequence). The ends were cut back, 5 bases at V and 0 bases at J, with 14 bases in the middle. The CDR3 DNA sequence: TGTGCCAGCAGTCTAACCGGGGGAAGCTCCTACGAGCAGTACTTC. Residues: CASSLTGGSSYEQYF.

With respect to this clone: The junction departs from germline at one end; a sequencing error may be responsible. The chain employs TRBV20-1 and TRBJ1-3, with TRBD1 as a possible D gene (6 bases). From germline, CDR1 is DFQATT and CDR2 SNEGSKA (reference sequence). The CDR3 has 11 residues. CDR3 coding DNA: TGCAGTGCTAGAGGGGAAGGGGACACTCATTTT. The encoded protein is CSARGEGDTHF.

This clone appeared a single time. The chain couples TRBV7-9 to TRBJ2-7; TRBD2 matches 14 bases. Germline lookup yields CDR1 SEHNR and CDR2 FQNEAQ (reference sequence). The junction had 8 bases not matched to a gene; V was cut back by 6 bases and J by 4 bases. The CDR3 is 16 residues long. CDR3 sequence (DNA): TGTGCCAGCAGAGATGGACTAGCGGGGGGCGGATACGAGCAGTACTTC. Translated, it gives CASRDGLAGGGYEQYF.

This chain joins TRBV9 and TRBJ2-5; TRBD2 aligns across 9 bases. The V gene's germline CDR1 is SGDLS and CDR2 YYNGEE. The junction had 4 bases not matched to a gene; V was cut back by 0 bases and J by 4 bases. There are 15 residues in the CDR3. CDR3 sequence (DNA): TGTGCCAGCAGCGTAGGCGGGGGGGCCTTAGAGACCCAGTACTTC. This encodes CASSVGGGALETQYF.

The chain is built from TRBV27 and TRBJ1-4, with a weak D call TRBD1 (5 bases). This CDR3 has 14 residues. Between the trimmed V and J ends, which lost 3 bases and 5 bases, there was a span of 10 bases. Germline loops: CDR1 MNHEY, CDR2 SMNVEV (reference sequence). The CDR3 DNA is TGTGCCAGCAGTTTTGGGACGGCAAATGAAAAACTGTTTTTT. Translating gives CASSFGTANEKLFF. The full variable domain, in which reference TRBV27 and TRBJ1-4 provide the parts outside the CDR3, is EAQVTQNPRYLITVTGKKLTVTCSQNMNHEYMSWYRQDPGLGLRQIYYSMNVEVTDKGDVPEGYKVSRKEKRNFPLILESPSPNQTSLYFCASSFGTANEKLFFGSGTQLSVL.

This chain uses TRBV6-6 with TRBJ1-3; D uncertain. CDR1 is MNHNY, CDR2 SVGAGI, per germline (reference sequence). The CDR3 consists of 15 residues. Trimming stripped 3 bases from V and 0 bases from J, with 9 bases between. The CDR3 sequence is CASSYNAYSGNTIYF. CDR3 in DNA: TGTGCCAGCAGTTATAACGCCTACTCTGGAAACACCATATATTTT.

The J gene is TRBJ1-3, the V gene TRBV4-1; D might be TRBD1 (6 bases). The CDR3 extends over 15 amino acids. CDR1 is MGHRA and CDR2 is YSYEKL in the germline V gene. With 1 base removed from V and 0 bases from J, the gap between germline ends came to 7 bases. The CDR3 loop reads CASSQVGGSGNTIYF. In nucleotides, the CDR3 is TGCGCCAGCAGCCAAGTAGGGGGCTCTGGAAACACCATATATTTT.

The genes are TRBV27 and TRBJ1-4; possibly TRBD1 for D (6 bases). Trimming cost V 5 bases and J 4 bases, with 11 bases left between them. Germline lookup yields CDR1 MNHEY and CDR2 SMNVEV (reference sequence). CDR3 size: 14 residues. As DNA, the CDR3 is TGTGCCAGCAGTCAACGGACAGATAATGAAAAACTGTTTTTT. Protein product: CASSQRTDNEKLFF.

V and J are TRBV9 and TRBJ2-7; 9 bases map to TRBD2. This CDR3 contains 16 residues. CDR1 is SGDLS and CDR2 is YYNGEE in the germline V gene. V shed 0 bases, J shed 0 bases, and the junction held 4 bases outside the gene matches. CDR3 nucleotide sequence: TGTGCCAGCAGCGTAGGTGCGGGGGGGAGCTCCTACGAGCAGTACTTC. Translation: CASSVGAGGSSYEQYF. Combining the CDR3 with reference TRBV9 and TRBJ2-7 gives the whole variable domain DSGVTQTPKHLITATGQRVTLRCSPRSGDLSVYWYQQSLDQGLQFLIQYYNGEERAKGNILERFSAQQFPDLHSELNLSSLELGDSALYFCASSVGAGGSSYEQYFGPGTRLTVT.

The rearrangement links TRBV6-5 to TRBJ2-7, with D tentatively TRBD2 (5 bases). Between the trimmed V and J ends, which lost 6 bases and 6 bases, there was a span of 12 bases. Germline V lookup: CDR1 MNHEY, CDR2 SVGAGI. There are 12 residues in the CDR3. The CDR3 nucleotides read TGTGCCAGCAGACCCTATCGGGGCGAGCAGTACTTC. It yields the protein CASRPYRGEQYF.

The rearrangement links TRBV27 to TRBJ2-7, with D tentatively TRBD2 (6 bases). Germline assignment: CDR1 MNHEY and CDR2 SMNVEV (reference sequence). Trimming left V 1 base short and J 6 bases short, with 22 bases between. The CDR3 sequence is 17 residues long. CDR3 bases: TGTGCCAGCAGTTTATTGACCCCCGGGACTGGGGGTGGCGAGCAGTACTTC. This encodes CASSLLTPGTGGGEQYF.

This chain joins TRBV9 and TRBJ2-2; D unresolved. CDR1 is SGDLS, CDR2 YYNGEE, per germline. V was cut by 4 bases and J by 1 base, with 14 bases left in between. This CDR3 contains 16 residues. The CDR3 DNA reads as TGTGCCAGCAGCTCCGTCTTGAAGGGGAACACCGGGGAGCTGTTTTTT. Translating it yields CASSSVLKGNTGELFF. Complete variable domain (other parts from reference TRBV9 and TRBJ2-2): DSGVTQTPKHLITATGQRVTLRCSPRSGDLSVYWYQQSLDQGLQFLIQYYNGEERAKGNILERFSAQQFPDLHSELNLSSLELGDSALYFCASSSVLKGNTGELFFGEGSRLTVL.

This chain uses TRBV7-8 with TRBJ2-7; D remains ambiguous. The germline V gene has CDR1 SGHVS and CDR2 FQNEAQ. The CDR3 contains 12 residues. V was shortened by 5 bases and J by 5 bases, with 10 bases between the two germline ends. CDR3: CASSRGDHEQYF. CDR3 nucleotides: TGTGCCAGCAGCCGCGGCGACCACGAGCAGTACTTC. The whole variable domain, remainder taken from reference TRBV7-8 and TRBJ2-7, is GAGVSQSPRYKVAKRGQDVALRCDPISGHVSLFWYQQALGQGPEFLTYFQNEAQLDKSGLPSDRFFAERPEGSVSTLKIQRTQQEDSAVYLCASSRGDHEQYFGPGTRLTVT.

This clone was counted once. The chain carries TRBV11-1 and TRBJ2-1; TRBD2 might be the D (7 bases). CDR3 length: 17 amino acids. Trimming removed 10 bases at V and 3 bases at J, with 25 bases between. Germline V lookup: CDR1 SGHAT, CDR2 FQDESV (reference sequence). The CDR3 loop reads CATQRGGPTAYYNEQFF. The DNA for the CDR3 is TGTGCCACCCAGAGGGGGGGCCCCACAGCCTACTACAATGAGCAGTTCTTC.

The chain has TRBV19 and TRBJ2-5, with D perhaps matching TRBD2 (5 bases). CDR3 size: 15 residues. Deletions cut 7 bases from V and 5 bases from J, with 20 bases between. Looked up from germline, CDR1 is LNHDA and CDR2 is SQIVND (reference sequence). This chain's CDR3 is CASTKRLLPGETQYF. CDR3 bases: TGTGCCAGTACGAAGCGGCTCCTCCCCGGGGAGACCCAGTACTTC.

The rearrangement links TRBV5-1 to TRBJ2-5, with D maybe TRBD1 (6 bases). Deletions cut 4 bases from V and 0 bases from J, with 10 bases between. CDR3 size: 14 residues. The germline CDR1 and CDR2 sequences are SGHRS and YFSETQ. The CDR3 DNA follows: TGCGCCAGCAGCCTCGGGACACACCAAGAGACCCAGTACTTC. Protein: CASSLGTHQETQYF.

This sequence joins TRBV6-5 and TRBJ2-1; D gene unclear. Germline assignment: CDR1 MNHEY and CDR2 SVGAGI. V was pared by 6 bases and J by 6 bases, with 12 bases between. The CDR3 runs to 13 residues. The CDR3: CASSHTPSNEQFF. CDR3 coding DNA: TGTGCCAGCAGCCACACGCCGAGCAATGAGCAGTTCTTC.

This clone was seen only once. The V call is TRBV4-1, the J call TRBJ2-7; 8 nucleotides align to TRBD2. The CDR3 is 16 residues long. Germline CDR1 MGHRA, CDR2 YSYEKL. The V gene end was trimmed by 2 bases and the J gene end by 8 bases; junction bases not matched to a gene: 14. The CDR3 protein is CASSQLTSGSILQQYF. The DNA of the CDR3 is TGCGCCAGCAGCCAACTCACTAGCGGCTCCATCCTACAGCAGTACTTC.

V usage is TRBV30 and J usage is TRBJ2-7; 8 nucleotides align to TRBD1. Germline CDR1 reads GTSNPN; CDR2 reads SVGIG (reference sequence). The CDR3 has 14 residues. Trimming cost V 2 bases and J 2 bases; bases outside gene matches: 5. In DNA form, the CDR3 reads TGTGCCTGGAGTCTAACAGGGGGTGCCTACGAGCAGTACTTC. Protein sequence: CAWSLTGGAYEQYF.

This clone was seen a single time. V usage is TRBV13 and J usage is TRBJ1-2; unclear D gene. V shed 7 bases and J shed 6 bases, with 15 bases lying between them. The CDR3 is 13 residues long. Germline V gene lookup returns CDR1 PRHDT and CDR2 FYEKMQ (reference sequence). CDR3 loop: CASIIRGNNGYTF. The CDR3, as DNA: TGTGCCAGCATAATCCGTGGCAACAATGGCTACACCTTC.

V and J are TRBV28 and TRBJ1-5; D not resolved. Germline V gene data show CDR1 as MDHEN and CDR2 as SYDVKM. V was pared by 7 bases and J by 2 bases, with 12 bases between. This CDR3 is 14 amino acids long. CDR3 amino acids: CASKTLFGNQPQHF. The CDR3 DNA sequence: TGTGCCAGCAAAACGTTGTTTGGCAATCAGCCCCAGCATTTT.

The chain couples TRBV18 to TRBJ2-1; D may be TRBD1 (5 bases). CDR1 is KGHSH, CDR2 LQKENI, per germline. This CDR3 comprises 11 residues. The V end lost 5 bases, the J end lost 9 bases, and 8 bases lay between the germline ends. This CDR3 reads CASSYRSEQFF. CDR3 sequence (DNA): TGTGCCAGCTCATACAGGAGTGAGCAGTTCTTC. The whole variable domain, remainder taken from reference TRBV18 and TRBJ2-1, is NAGVMQNPRHLVRRRGQEARLRCSPMKGHSHVYWYRQLPEEGLKFMVYLQKENIIDESGMPKERFSAEFPKEGPSILRIQQVVRGDSAAYFCASSYRSEQFFGPGTRLTVL.

The chain has TRBV29-1 and TRBJ2-1, with D unresolved. Germline assignment: CDR1 SQVTM and CDR2 ANQGSEA. V was cut by 0 bases and J by 8 bases, with 17 bases left in between. This CDR3 has 15 amino acids. CDR3 protein: CSVEEVTGITDEQFF. In nucleotides, the CDR3 is TGCAGCGTTGAAGAGGTGACTGGGATCACAGATGAGCAGTTCTTC.

The chain links TRBV19 to TRBJ1-1; maybe TRBD1 (5 bases). The germline V and J ends were trimmed by 3 bases and 1 base, with 12 bases remaining between them. The V gene's germline CDR1 is LNHDA and CDR2 SQIVND (reference sequence). This CDR3 has 15 amino acids. CDR3 sequence (DNA): TGTGCCAGTAGTATCTCGGGACGCCCGAACACTGAAGCTTTCTTT. This translates into CASSISGRPNTEAFF.

This chain uses TRBV7-6 with TRBJ2-1, with TRBD2 identical over 8 bases. In germline, CDR1 is SGHVS, CDR2 FNYEAQ. This CDR3 has 16 residues. J lost 0 bases, V lost 4 bases, and 5 bases had no gene match. The CDR3, as DNA: TGTGCCAGCAGCTCCCAGACTAGCGCCTCCTACAATGAGCAGTTCTTC. This codes for CASSSQTSASYNEQFF.

The CDR3 here is CAWSVQGETQYF. The CDR3 DNA reads TGTGCCTGGAGTGTACAGGGGGAGACCCAGTACTTC. V usage is TRBV30 and J usage is TRBJ2-5; TRBD1 agrees at 7 bases. Germline CDR1 and CDR2: GTSNPN and SVGIG (reference sequence). The V segment lost 0 bases and the J segment 5 bases; nucleotides outside the gene matches: 0. CDR3 length: 12 amino acids.

The J gene is TRBJ2-1, the V gene TRBV5-4, with TRBD2 matching 13 bases. Germline values: CDR1 SGHNT, CDR2 YYREEE (reference sequence). J gave up 0 bases and V 2 bases, and 5 bases lay outside the gene matches. The CDR3 extends over 18 amino acids. This CDR3 reads CASSLGLAGAYSYNEQFF. The CDR3 nucleotides read TGTGCCAGCAGCTTAGGACTAGCGGGGGCCTACTCCTACAATGAGCAGTTCTTC.